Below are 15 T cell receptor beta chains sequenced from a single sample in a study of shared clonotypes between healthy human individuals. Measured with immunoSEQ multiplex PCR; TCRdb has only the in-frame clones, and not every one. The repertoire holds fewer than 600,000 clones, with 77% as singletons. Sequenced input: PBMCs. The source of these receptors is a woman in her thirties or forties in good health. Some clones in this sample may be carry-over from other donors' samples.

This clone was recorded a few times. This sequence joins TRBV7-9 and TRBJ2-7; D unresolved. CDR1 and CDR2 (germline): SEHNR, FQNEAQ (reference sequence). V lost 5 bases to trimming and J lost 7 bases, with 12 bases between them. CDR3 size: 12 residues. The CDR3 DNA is TGTGCCAGCAGCCTCCAGATCGGTGAGCAGTACTTC. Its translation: CASSLQIGEQYF.

The CDR3 coding sequence is TGTGCCTGGAGTCCAGACAGGGGTCTAGCGGCCATACAAGAGACCCAGTACTTC. Amino acid sequence: CAWSPDRGLAAIQETQYF. The chain is built from TRBV30 and TRBJ2-5, with TRBD1 as a possible D gene (8 bases). The germline CDR1 and CDR2 sequences are GTSNPN and SVGIG (reference sequence). CDR3 length: 18 amino acids. The V end was cut by 2 bases, the J end by 2 bases, with 24 bases between.

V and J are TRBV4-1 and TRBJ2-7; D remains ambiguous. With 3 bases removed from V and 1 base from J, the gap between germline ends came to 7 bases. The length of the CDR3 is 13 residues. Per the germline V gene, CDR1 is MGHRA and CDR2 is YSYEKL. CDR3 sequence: CASSHLTSYEQYF. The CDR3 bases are TGCGCCAGCAGCCATCTTACTTCCTACGAGCAGTACTTC.

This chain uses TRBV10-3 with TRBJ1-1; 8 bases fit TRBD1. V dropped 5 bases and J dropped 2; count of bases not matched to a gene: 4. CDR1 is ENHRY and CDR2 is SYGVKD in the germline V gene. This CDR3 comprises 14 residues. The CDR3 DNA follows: TGTGCCATCAGTTCCGGGACAGGCAACACTGAAGCTTTCTTT. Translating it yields CAISSGTGNTEAFF.

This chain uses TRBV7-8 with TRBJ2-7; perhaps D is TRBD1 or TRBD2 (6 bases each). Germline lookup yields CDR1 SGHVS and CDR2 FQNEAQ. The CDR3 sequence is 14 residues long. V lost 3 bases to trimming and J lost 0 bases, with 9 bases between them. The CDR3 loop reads CASSFGGSSYEQYF. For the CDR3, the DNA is TGTGCCAGCAGCTTCGGGGGCAGCTCCTACGAGCAGTACTTC.

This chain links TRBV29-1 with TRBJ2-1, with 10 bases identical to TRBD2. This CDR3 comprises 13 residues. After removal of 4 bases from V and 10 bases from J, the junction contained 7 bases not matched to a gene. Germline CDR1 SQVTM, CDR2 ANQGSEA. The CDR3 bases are TGCAGCGTTGGGGCTAGCGGGAGTGGGGAGCAGTTCTTC. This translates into CSVGASGSGEQFF.

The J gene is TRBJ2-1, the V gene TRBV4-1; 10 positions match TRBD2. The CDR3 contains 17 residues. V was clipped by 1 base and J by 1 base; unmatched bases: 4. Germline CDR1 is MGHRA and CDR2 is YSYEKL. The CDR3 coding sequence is TGCGCCAGCAGCCAAGGGGTTAGCGGGAGGTCCTACAATGAGCAGTTCTTC. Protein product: CASSQGVSGRSYNEQFF.

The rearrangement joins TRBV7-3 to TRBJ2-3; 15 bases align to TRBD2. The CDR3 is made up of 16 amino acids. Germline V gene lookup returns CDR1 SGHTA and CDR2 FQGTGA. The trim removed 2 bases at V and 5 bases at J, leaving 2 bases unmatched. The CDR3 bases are TGTGCCAGCAGCTTACGGGGACTAGCGGGAGGAGATACGCAGTATTTT. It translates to CASSLRGLAGGDTQYF.

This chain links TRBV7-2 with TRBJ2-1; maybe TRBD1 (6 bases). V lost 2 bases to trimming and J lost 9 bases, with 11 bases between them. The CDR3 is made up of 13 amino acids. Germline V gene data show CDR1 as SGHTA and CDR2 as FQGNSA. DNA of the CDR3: TGTGCCAGCAGCTTACAGGGGTACGGTGAGCAGTTCTTC. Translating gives CASSLQGYGEQFF.

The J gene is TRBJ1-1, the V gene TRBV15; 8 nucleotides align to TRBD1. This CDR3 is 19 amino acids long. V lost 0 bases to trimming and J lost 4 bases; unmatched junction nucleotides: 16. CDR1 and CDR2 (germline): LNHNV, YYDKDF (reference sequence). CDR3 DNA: TGTGCCACCAGCAGAGATTTGGGGTCGGGGACAGGCGTACCCACTGAAGCTTTCTTT. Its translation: CATSRDLGSGTGVPTEAFF.

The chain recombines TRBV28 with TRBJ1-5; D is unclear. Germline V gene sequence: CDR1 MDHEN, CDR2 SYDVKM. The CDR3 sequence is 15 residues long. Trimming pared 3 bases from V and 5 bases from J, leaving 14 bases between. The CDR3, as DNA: TGTGCCAGCAGTTTTAGACAAAGGATCGATCAGCCCCAGCATTTT. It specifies CASSFRQRIDQPQHF. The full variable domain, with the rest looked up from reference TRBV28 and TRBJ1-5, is DVKVTQSSRYLVKRTGEKVFLECVQDMDHENMFWYRQDPGLGLRLIYFSYDVKMKEKGDIPEGYSVSREKKERFSLILESASTNQTSMYLCASSFRQRIDQPQHFGDGTRLSIL.

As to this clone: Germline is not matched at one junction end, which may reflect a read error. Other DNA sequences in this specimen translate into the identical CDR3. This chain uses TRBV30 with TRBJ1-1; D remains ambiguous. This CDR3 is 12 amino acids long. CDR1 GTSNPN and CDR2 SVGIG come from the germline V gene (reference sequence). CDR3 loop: CAWSQGYTEAFF. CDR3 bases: TGTGCCTGGAGTCAAGGGTACACTGAAGCCTTCTTT.

As DNA, the CDR3 is TGTGCCAGCAGCCCCAGACGGGTTAGCAATCAGCCCCAGCATTTT. Translated, it gives CASSPRRVSNQPQHF. This chain links TRBV28 with TRBJ1-5; D unresolved. V was clipped by 6 bases and J by 0 bases, with 12 bases between them. Per the germline V gene, CDR1 is MDHEN and CDR2 is SYDVKM. The CDR3 is 15 residues long.

The CDR3 here is CASSFWDRYNSPLHF. The CDR3 coding sequence is TGTGCCAGCAGCTTCTGGGACAGATATAATTCACCCCTCCACTTT. The chain is built from TRBV5-6 and TRBJ1-6; 7 bases are shared with TRBD1. J was trimmed by 4 bases and V by 2 bases; bases with no gene match: 3. This CDR3 is 15 amino acids long. Germline CDR1 SGHDT, CDR2 YYEEEE.

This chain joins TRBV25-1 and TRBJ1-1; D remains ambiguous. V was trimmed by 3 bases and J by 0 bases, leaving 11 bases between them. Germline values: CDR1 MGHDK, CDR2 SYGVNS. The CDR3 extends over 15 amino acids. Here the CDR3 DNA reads TGTGCCAGCAGTGACGGGTATTCAATGAACACTGAAGCTTTCTTT. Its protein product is CASSDGYSMNTEAFF.